This is a list of T cell receptor beta chains from one sample in a study of vaccination effects on CD4 cells after COVID-19. The data were produced by immunoSEQ multiplex PCR, yet TCRdb's version contains in-frame clones alone and is incomplete. The sample yields around 71,000 clones, roughly three quarters seen once. No cognate antigen is known for these TCRs. The material was CD4+ T cells from PBMCs cultured with HCoV-OC43 spike peptides, obtained before COVID-19 vaccination. All receptors come from a human donor who received a COVID-19 vaccine. Each CDR3 is given with its conserved first and last residue. Fields, in order: J gene, V gene, D gene, clone size, CDR3 DNA, CDR3 protein. The D gene is left open where the match is weak. The listing skips clone size in some rows; elsewhere it reads once, few, many or a size class.

J gene: TRBJ2-3
V gene: TRBV5-1
D gene: .
clone size: .
CDR3 DNA: TGCGCCAGCAGCTTGCAGACTTCTAGTGACCTTAGCACAGATACGCAGTATTTT
CDR3 protein: CASSLQTSSDLSTDTQYF

J gene: TRBJ1-2
V gene: TRBV19
D gene: .
clone size: .
CDR3 DNA: TGTGCCAGCAGTTTACAGATCGGCTATGGCTACACCTTC
CDR3 protein: CASSLQIGYGYTF

J gene: TRBJ1-5
V gene: TRBV18
D gene: .
clone size: .
CDR3 DNA: TGTGCCAGCTCACTGGGCCCGGGCGGGAGCAATCAGCCCCAGCATTTT
CDR3 protein: CASSLGPGGSNQPQHF

J gene: TRBJ1-2
V gene: TRBV20-1
D gene: .
clone size: .
CDR3 DNA: TGCAGTGCTAGAGGTTCTGGCTACACCTTC
CDR3 protein: CSARGSGYTF

J gene: TRBJ1-2
V gene: TRBV29-1
D gene: .
clone size: few
CDR3 DNA: TGCAGCGTTGAAAGGGATTGGGGTGGCTACACCTTC
CDR3 protein: CSVERDWGGYTF

J gene: TRBJ1-2
V gene: TRBV30
D gene: .
clone size: .
CDR3 DNA: TGTGCCTGGGAGAGGAACTATGGCTACACCTTC
CDR3 protein: CAWERNYGYTF

J gene: TRBJ1-4
V gene: TRBV6-5
D gene: TRBD1
clone size: .
CDR3 DNA: TGTGCCAGCGAAGAAGGACAGGCCTCCTCCCGGCTGTTTTTT
CDR3 protein: CASEEGQASSRLFF

J gene: TRBJ1-2
V gene: TRBV5-8
D gene: .
clone size: once
CDR3 DNA: TGTGCCAGCAGCTTTTGGGACGGGGGGGGCTATGGCTACACCTTC
CDR3 protein: CASSFWDGGGYGYTF

J gene: TRBJ1-3
V gene: TRBV30
D gene: TRBD1
clone size: .
CDR3 DNA: TGTGCCTGGAGAAGGACAGGGGCAGGAAACACCATATATTTT
CDR3 protein: CAWRRTGAGNTIYF

J gene: TRBJ1-5
V gene: TRBV19
D gene: .
clone size: .
CDR3 DNA: TGTGCCAGTAGTATGGAAGGCAGTAGCAATCAGCCCCAGCATTTT
CDR3 protein: CASSMEGSSNQPQHF